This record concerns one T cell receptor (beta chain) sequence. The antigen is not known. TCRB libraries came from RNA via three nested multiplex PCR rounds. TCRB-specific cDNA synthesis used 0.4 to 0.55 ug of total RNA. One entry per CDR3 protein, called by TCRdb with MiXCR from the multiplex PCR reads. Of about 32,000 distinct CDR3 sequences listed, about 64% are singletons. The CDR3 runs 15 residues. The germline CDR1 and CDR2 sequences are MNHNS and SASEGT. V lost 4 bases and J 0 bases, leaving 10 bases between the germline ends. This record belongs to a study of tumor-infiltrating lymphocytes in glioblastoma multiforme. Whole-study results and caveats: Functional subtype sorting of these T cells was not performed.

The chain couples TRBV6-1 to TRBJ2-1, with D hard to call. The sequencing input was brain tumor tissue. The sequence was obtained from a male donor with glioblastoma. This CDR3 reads CASSVDQSSYNEQFF. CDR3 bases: TGTGCCAGCAGTGTCGACCAGAGCTCCTACAATGAGCAGTTCTTC.